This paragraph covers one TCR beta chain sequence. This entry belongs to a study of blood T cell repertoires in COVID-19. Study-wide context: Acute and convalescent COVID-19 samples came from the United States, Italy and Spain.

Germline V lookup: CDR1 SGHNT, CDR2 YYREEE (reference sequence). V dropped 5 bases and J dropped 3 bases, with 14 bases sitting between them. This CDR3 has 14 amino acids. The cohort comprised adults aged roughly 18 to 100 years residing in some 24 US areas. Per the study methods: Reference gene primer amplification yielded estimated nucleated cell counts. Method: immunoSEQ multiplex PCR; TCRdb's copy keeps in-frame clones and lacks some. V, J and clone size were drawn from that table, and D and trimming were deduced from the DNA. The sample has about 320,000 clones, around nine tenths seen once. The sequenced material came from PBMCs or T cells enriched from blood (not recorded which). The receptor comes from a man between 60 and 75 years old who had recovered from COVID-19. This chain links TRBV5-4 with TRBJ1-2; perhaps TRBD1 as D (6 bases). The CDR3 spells CASRSLGGDYGYTF. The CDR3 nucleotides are TGTGCCAGCAGATCACTAGGGGGGGACTATGGCTACACCTTC.